Listed below are T cell receptor beta chains from one sample, sequenced in a study of T-cell memory formation after mild COVID-19. TCRdb analysed the 5' RACE reads with MiXCR anew, one entry per CDR3 protein. The table includes roughly 280,000 distinct CDR3 sequences, approximately 8% detected once. Sequences were obtained from PBMCs or a T cell subset sorted from them (not recorded which). Source of these receptors: a man in his late teens or twenties who had mild COVID-19 (a few samples of this study predate the infection). Cell type and time point are not known. Both conserved end residues are part of each CDR3. The D gene is left open where the match is weak. Clone size is given for some rows only: seen once, a few or many times, or a class if the clone is expanded.

D	V	size	J	DNA	CDR3
-	TRBV5-1	few	TRBJ2-2	TGCGCCAGCAGTTTTCAGGACTTGCTTAACACCGGGGAGCTGTTTTTT	CASSFQDLLNTGELFF
-	TRBV7-2	many	TRBJ2-3	TGTGCCAGCAGCCAAGACCGACTAGATACGCAGTATTTT	CASSQDRLDTQYF
TRBD2	TRBV10-2	-	TRBJ2-1	TGCGCCAGCAATGACGGGGGGGCCTACAATGAGCAGTTCTTC	CASNDGGAYNEQFF
-	TRBV4-3	-	TRBJ2-1	TGCGCCAGCAGCCAAGATACGGCCCGGAATGAGCAGTTCTTC	CASSQDTARNEQFF
TRBD2	TRBV7-2	few	TRBJ2-3	TGTGCCAGCACCTTAGCGGGGGGACGCACAGATACGCAGTATTTT	CASTLAGGRTDTQYF
-	TRBV7-3	-	TRBJ2-5	TGTGCCAGCAGCCGACAAGACCAAGAGACCCAGTACTTC	CASSRQDQETQYF
-	TRBV11-2	-	TRBJ1-1	TGTGCCAGCAGCTCGAGGGCTTCTGTGAACACTGAAGCTTTCTTT	CASSSRASVNTEAFF
-	TRBV7-6	-	TRBJ2-2	TGTGCCAGCAGCTTGTACGCCAGCACGGCGAACACCGGGGAGCTGTTTTTT	CASSLYASTANTGELFF
-	TRBV7-2	-	TRBJ1-2	TGTGCCAGCAGCTTAGCGGACGGAGGGTACTATGGCTACACCTTC	CASSLADGGYYGYTF
-	TRBV25-1	few	TRBJ2-2	TGTGCCAGCAAGGCTGCAGGAACGGGGGCCGGGGAGCTGTTTTTT	CASKAAGTGAGELFF
TRBD1	TRBV12-3/TRBV12-4	few	TRBJ2-5	TGTGCCAGCAACCTGAACAGGGGAGAGACCCAGTACTTC	CASNLNRGETQYF
-	TRBV5-1	many	TRBJ2-6	TGCGCCAGCAGCCCGCCGGCCTCTGGGGCCAACGTCCTGACTTTC	CASSPPASGANVLTF
-	TRBV7-2	few	TRBJ1-2	TGTGCCAGCAGCCCCAGCCGCTATGGCTACACCTTC	CASSPSRYGYTF
TRBD1	TRBV12-3/TRBV12-4	few	TRBJ1-5	TGTGCCAGCAGTACCCCGGGACAGTGGCAGCCCCAGCATTTT	CASSTPGQWQPQHF
-	TRBV7-9	-	TRBJ2-5	TGTGCCGGCAGCGTCGGGCCAAGAGGGGATGGGACCCAGTACTTC	CAGSVGPRGDGTQYF
-	TRBV7-2	few	TRBJ2-3	TGTGCCAGCAGCGAGGGACTTTCAGATACGCAGTATTTT	CASSEGLSDTQYF
-	TRBV7-2	-	TRBJ1-2	TGTGCCAGAAGCAATCAAGATCTACTTGGCTACACCTTC	CARSNQDLLGYTF
-	TRBV4-3	many	TRBJ2-3	TGCGCCAGCAGCCAAGCTGGATGGGGGGGGCCGGGGAATACGCAGTATTTT	CASSQAGWGGPGNTQYF
TRBD2	TRBV4-3	few	TRBJ2-1	TGCGCCAGCAGCCAGCTAGCGGGGGGGCCAAGGCAGTTCTTC	CASSQLAGGPRQFF
TRBD2	TRBV7-9	-	TRBJ2-5	TGTGCCAGCCGAGTCGGACTAGCGGGGGGGCTTGAGACCCAGTACTTC	CASRVGLAGGLETQYF
-	TRBV4-1	few	TRBJ2-6	TGCGCCAGCAGCCCCCTGCAGGGGAGGGCTGGGGCCAACGTCCTGACTTTC	CASSPLQGRAGANVLTF
-	TRBV20-1	few	TRBJ2-5	TGCAGTGCTAGTGTTGGCACCCAAGAGACCCAGTACTTC	CSASVGTQETQYF
-	TRBV12-3/TRBV12-4	-	TRBJ2-2	TGTGCCAGCACCCCCAACAGGGAGCTGTTTTTT	CASTPNRELFF
-	TRBV5-1	-	TRBJ2-5	TGCGCCAGCAGCGTAAGGGGACTTGAAGAGACCCAGTACTTC	CASSVRGLEETQYF
TRBD1	TRBV6-5	many	TRBJ1-2	TGTGCCGGGACAGGGGTCTATGGCTACACCTTC	CAGTGVYGYTF
-	TRBV24-1	many	TRBJ2-2	TGTGCCACCAGTGATTTTGGGGGGGCCAAGAACACCGGGGAGCTGTTTTTT	CATSDFGGAKNTGELFF